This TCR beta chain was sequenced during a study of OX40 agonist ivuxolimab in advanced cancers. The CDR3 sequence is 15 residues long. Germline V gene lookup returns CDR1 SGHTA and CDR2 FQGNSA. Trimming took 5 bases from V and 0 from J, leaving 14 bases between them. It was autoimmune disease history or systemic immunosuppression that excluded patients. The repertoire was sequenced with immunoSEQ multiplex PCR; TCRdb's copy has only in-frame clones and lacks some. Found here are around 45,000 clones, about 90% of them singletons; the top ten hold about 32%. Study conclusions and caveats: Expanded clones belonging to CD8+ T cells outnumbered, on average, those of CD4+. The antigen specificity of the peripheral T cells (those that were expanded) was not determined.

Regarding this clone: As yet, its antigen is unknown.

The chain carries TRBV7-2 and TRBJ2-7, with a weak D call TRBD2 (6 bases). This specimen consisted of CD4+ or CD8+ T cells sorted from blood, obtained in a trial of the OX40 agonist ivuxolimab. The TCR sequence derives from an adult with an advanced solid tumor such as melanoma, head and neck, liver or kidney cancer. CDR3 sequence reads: CASSITGTASYEQYF. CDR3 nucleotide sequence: TGTGCCAGCAGCATCACGGGGACTGCCTCCTACGAGCAGTACTTC.